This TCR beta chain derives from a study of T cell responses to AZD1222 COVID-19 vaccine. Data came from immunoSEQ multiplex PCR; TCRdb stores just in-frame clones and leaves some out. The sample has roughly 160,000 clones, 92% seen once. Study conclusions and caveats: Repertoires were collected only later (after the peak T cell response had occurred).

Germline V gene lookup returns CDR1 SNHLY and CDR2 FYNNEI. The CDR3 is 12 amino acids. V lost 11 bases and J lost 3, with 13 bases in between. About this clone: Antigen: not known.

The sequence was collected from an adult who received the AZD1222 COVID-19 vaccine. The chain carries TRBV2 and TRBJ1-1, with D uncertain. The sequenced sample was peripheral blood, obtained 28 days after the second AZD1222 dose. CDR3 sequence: CAGGEVDTEAFF. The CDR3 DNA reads TGTGCCGGTGGGGAAGTGGACACTGAAGCTTTCTTT.